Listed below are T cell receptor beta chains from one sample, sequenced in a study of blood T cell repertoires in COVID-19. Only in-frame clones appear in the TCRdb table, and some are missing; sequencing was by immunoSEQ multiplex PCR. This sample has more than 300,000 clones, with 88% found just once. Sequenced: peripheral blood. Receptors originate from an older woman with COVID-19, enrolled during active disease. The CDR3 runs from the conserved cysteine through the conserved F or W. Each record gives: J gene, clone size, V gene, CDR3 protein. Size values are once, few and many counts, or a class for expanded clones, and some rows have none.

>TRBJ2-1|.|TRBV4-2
CASSPDPLATTYNEQFF
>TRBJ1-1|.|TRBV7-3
CASSSPGSTEAFF
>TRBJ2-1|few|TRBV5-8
CASSLGTGGDNEQFF
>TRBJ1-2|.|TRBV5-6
CASTFGQGNYGYTF
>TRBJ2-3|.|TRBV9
CASSGGSGGHTDTQYF
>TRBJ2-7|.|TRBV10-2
CASSPLGVSEQYF
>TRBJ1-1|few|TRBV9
CASSPSGTSNTEAFF
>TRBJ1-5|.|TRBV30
CAWSGQGGNQPQHF
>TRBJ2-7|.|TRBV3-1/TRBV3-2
CASSPGQGSSYEQYF
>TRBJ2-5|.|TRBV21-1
CASSKGVGVTSGRETQYF
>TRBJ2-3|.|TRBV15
CAIAFGDRVGDTQYF
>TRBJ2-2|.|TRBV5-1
CASSLVLAGAGELFF
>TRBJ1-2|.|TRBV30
CAWSTGLHYGYTF
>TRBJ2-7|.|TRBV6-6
CASSYSSYEQYF
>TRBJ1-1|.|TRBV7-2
CASSGREGRTEAFF
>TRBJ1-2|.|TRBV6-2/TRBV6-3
CASSTPDSFFYGYTF
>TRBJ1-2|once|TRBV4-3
CASSRDRVDYGYTF
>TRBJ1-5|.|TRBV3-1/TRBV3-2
CASSPRGRLRQPQHF
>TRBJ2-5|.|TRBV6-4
CASGGRGRQETQYF
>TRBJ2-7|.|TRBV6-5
CASSPPFRGSYEQYF
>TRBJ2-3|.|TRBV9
CASRSLQGTDTQYF
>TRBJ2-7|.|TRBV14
CASSQDRPGGRVPEQYF
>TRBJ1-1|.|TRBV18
CASSLLTGDYTEAFF
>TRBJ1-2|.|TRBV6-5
CASSYSGRAYGYTF
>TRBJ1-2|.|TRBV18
CASSVFDGNYGYTF
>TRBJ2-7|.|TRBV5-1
CASSLEGQGYGEQYF
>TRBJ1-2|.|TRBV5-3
CARSLVDREARSGYTF
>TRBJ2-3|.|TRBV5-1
CASSELVADTQYF
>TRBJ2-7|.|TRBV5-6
CASSPVRDSSYEQYF
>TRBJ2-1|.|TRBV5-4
CASSTTTGVVYNEQFF
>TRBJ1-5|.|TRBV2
CASSERGTRSNQPQHF
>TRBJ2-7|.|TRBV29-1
CSVEDQTGGTYEQYF
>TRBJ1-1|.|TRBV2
CASSKSMNTEAFF
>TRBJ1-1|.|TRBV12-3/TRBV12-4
CASSSGRNTEAFF